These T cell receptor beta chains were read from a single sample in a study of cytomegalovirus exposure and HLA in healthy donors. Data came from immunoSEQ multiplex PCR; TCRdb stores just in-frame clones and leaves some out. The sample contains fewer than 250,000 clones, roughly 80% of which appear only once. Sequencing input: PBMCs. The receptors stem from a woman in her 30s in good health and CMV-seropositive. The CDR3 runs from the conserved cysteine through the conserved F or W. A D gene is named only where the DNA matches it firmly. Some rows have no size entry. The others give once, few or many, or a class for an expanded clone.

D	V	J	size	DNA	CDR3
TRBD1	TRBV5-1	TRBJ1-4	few	TGCGCCAGCAGCTTGCTACCTACAACAGGGGTAGGTGAAAAACTGTTTTTT	CASSLLPTTGVGEKLFF
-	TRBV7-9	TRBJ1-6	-	TGTGCCAGCAGCTTAGGATCTAATCTTAATTCACCCCTCCACTTT	CASSLGSNLNSPLHF
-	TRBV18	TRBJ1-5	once	TGTGCCAGCTCACCACAGAGCGCGGATCAGCCCCAGCATTTT	CASSPQSADQPQHF
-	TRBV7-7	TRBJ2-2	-	TGTGCCAGCAGCTTAGAATATCACACCGGGGAGCTGTTTTTT	CASSLEYHTGELFF
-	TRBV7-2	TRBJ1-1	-	TGTGCCAGCAGCTTAGTCGTGGGGCTGAACACTGAAGCTTTCTTT	CASSLVVGLNTEAFF
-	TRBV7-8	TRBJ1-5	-	TGTGCCAGCAGCCCAGGGGGCAATCAGCCCCAGCATTTT	CASSPGGNQPQHF
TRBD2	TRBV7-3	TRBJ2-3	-	TGTGCCAGCAGCTTAAAAAGAAGACTAGCGGGCACAGATACGCAGTATTTT	CASSLKRRLAGTDTQYF
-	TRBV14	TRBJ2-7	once	TGTGCCAGCAGCCAAGAGTGGCGGGCAAGCGAGCAGTACTTC	CASSQEWRASEQYF
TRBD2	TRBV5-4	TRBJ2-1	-	TGTGCCAGCAGCCGGGACGGACTAGCTTCTTCCTACAATGAGCAGTTCTTC	CASSRDGLASSYNEQFF
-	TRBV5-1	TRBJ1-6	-	TGCGCCAGCAGCTTGGCCGCGCAGGGCCATTCACCCCTCCACTTT	CASSLAAQGHSPLHF
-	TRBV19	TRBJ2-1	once	TGTGCCAGTAGCCCCTCCACAGGCCTCGGTAGGAATGAGCAGTTCTTC	CASSPSTGLGRNEQFF
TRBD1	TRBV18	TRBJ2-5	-	TGTGCCAGCTCAAATCCGGGACAGGGCCAAGAGACCCAGTACTTC	CASSNPGQGQETQYF
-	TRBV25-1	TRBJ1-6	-	TGTGCCAGCACCGGAGGTTGGGGGCGATCACCCCTCCACTTT	CASTGGWGRSPLHF
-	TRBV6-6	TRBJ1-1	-	TGTGCCAGCAGTTACACCAGGGATACACTGAAAGCTTTCTTT	CASSYTRDTLKAFF
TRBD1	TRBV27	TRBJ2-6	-	TGTGCCAGCAGTCGGGGGACAGGGCTCTCTGGGGCCAACGTCCTGACTTTC	CASSRGTGLSGANVLTF
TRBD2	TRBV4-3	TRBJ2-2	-	TGCGCCAGCAGCCAAGCTGGGACCCTAGCGGGATATAACACCGGGGAGCTGTTTTTT	CASSQAGTLAGYNTGELFF
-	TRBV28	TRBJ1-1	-	TGTGCCAGCAGTTTGGTCAGATTACCATTTGAAGCTTTCTTT	CASSLVRLPFEAFF
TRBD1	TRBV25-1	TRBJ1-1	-	TGTGCCAGCAGTAGACAGGGAAACACTGAAGCTTTCTTT	CASSRQGNTEAFF
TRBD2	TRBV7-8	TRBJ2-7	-	TGTGCCAGCAGCCCATCCGGGACTAGCGTCGAGCAGTACTTC	CASSPSGTSVEQYF
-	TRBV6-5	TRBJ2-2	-	TGTGCCAGCAGTTACTCGGGACACCTAAACACCGGGGAGCTGTTTTTT	CASSYSGHLNTGELFF
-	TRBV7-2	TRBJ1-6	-	TGTGCCAGCAGCTCCGTCTCTAGTTCACCCCTCCACTTT	CASSSVSSSPLHF
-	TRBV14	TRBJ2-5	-	TGTGCCAGCAGCAGGGGGGGTGCAGAGACCCAGTACTTC	CASSRGGAETQYF
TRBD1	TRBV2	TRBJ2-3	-	TGTGCCAGCAGTGGGGACAGGCGCACAGATACGCAGTATTTT	CASSGDRRTDTQYF
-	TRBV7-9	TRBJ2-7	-	TGTGCCAGCAGCTTGGTCGGGGGTCTGTCCTACGAGCAGTACTTC	CASSLVGGLSYEQYF
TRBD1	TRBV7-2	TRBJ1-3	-	TGTGCCAGCAGCTTCGTGGGGGGGACAGGCTATAGAAACACCATATATTTT	CASSFVGGTGYRNTIYF
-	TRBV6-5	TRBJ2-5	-	TGTGCCAGCAGGCGCCCCGGGGGATTGGAGACCCAGTACTTC	CASRRPGGLETQYF
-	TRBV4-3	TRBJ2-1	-	TGCGCCAGCAGCCAAGAGGTAACTAGGTACAATGAGCAGTTCTTC	CASSQEVTRYNEQFF
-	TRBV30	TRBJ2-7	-	TGTGCCTGGAGTTTTCCCCGTTCGGGTCGGTACGAGCAGTACTTC	CAWSFPRSGRYEQYF
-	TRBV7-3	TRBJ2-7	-	TGTGCCAGCAGCGAGGGTCCGGGCTACTACGAGCAGTACTTC	CASSEGPGYYEQYF
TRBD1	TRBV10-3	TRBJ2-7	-	TGTGCCATCAGGAGGACAGGTGCACCCTACGAGCAGTACTTC	CAIRRTGAPYEQYF
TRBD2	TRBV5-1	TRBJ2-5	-	TGCGCCAGCAGCTTCTTGGCCAGCGGGGAAGAGACCCAGTACTTC	CASSFLASGEETQYF
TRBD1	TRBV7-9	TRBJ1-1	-	TGTTCCAGCAGCCCCCGGACAGGGGAGGCTTTCTTT	CSSSPRTGEAFF
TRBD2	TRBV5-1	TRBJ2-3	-	TGCGCCAGCAACGGCGGGGGGTACACAGATACGCAGTATTTT	CASNGGGYTDTQYF
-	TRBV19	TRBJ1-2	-	TGTGCCAGTAGTATAGCCAGGGTTAAATTAATTCGAGGCTACACCTTC	CASSIARVKLIRGYTF
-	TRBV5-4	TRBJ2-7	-	TGTGCCACTGTGGGCAGGGAAGGGGTAGAGCAGTACTTC	CATVGREGVEQYF
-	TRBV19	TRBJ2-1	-	TGTGCCAGTAACCTTACCGGAGCGGACAGCTCCTACAATGAGCAGTTCTTC	CASNLTGADSSYNEQFF
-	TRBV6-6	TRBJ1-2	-	TGTGCCAACCGAGGCACCTATGGCTACACCTTC	CANRGTYGYTF
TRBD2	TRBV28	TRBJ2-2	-	TGTGCCAGCAGTTCCCCGCGGACTAGCGGAACCGGGGAGCTGTTTTTT	CASSSPRTSGTGELFF
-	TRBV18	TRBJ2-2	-	TGTGCCAGCTCATTCTACAGGTCGCGCAACACCGGGGAGCTGTTTTTT	CASSFYRSRNTGELFF
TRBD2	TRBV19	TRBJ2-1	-	TGTGCCAGTAGTATAGGGACTAGCGGGAGGGCCGTCATCAATGAGCAGTTCTTC	CASSIGTSGRAVINEQFF
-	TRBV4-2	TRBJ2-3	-	TGTGCCAGCAGCCAAGATCTCATACTTCAGTCAGGGACAGATACGCAGTATTTT	CASSQDLILQSGTDTQYF
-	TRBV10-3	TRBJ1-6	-	TGTGCCATCAGTGAGGCAGGGGAATCACCCCTCCACTTT	CAISEAGESPLHF
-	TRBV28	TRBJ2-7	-	TGTGCCAGCAGTTTGCCTAGTATCTCCTACGAGCAGTACTTC	CASSLPSISYEQYF
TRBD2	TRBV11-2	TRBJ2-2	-	TGTGCCAGCAGTGGGACTATGAAGAACACCGGGGAGCTGTTTTTT	CASSGTMKNTGELFF
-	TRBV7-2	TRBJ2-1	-	TGTGCCAGCAGCTTACTCCTAGCCCAGCAGTTCTTC	CASSLLLAQQFF
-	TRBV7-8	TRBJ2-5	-	TGTGCCAGCAGCTTAGGGAGACAAGAGACCCAGTACTTC	CASSLGRQETQYF
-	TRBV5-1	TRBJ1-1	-	TGCGCCAGCAGCCCATCCGACAGAGCCACTGAAGCTTTCTTT	CASSPSDRATEAFF
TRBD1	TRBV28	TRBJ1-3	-	TGTGCCACCCTAGGGACAGGTCGCTCTGGAAACACCATATATTTT	CATLGTGRSGNTIYF
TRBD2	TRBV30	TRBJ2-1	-	TGTGCCTGGAGATCTCCGAGCGGGGGGGCGCATGAGCAGTTCTTC	CAWRSPSGGAHEQFF
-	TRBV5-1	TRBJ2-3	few	TGCGCCAGCAGCGACGGACAGTTTAGAGATACGCAGTATTTT	CASSDGQFRDTQYF
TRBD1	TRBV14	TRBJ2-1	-	TGTGCCAGCAGCCAAATTGACAGGGGCCACAATGAGCAGTTCTTC	CASSQIDRGHNEQFF
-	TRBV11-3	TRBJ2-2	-	TGTGCCAGCAGCTTAGCCCGAGTTATATCGACCGGGGAGCTGTTTTTT	CASSLARVISTGELFF
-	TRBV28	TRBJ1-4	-	TGTGCCAGCAGTTTAAGCGCCCTCCCTGAAAAACTGTTTTTT	CASSLSALPEKLFF
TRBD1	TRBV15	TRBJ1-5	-	TGTGCCACCAAAGACTCCGACAGGGGGCGGGTCAATCAGCCCCAGCATTTT	CATKDSDRGRVNQPQHF
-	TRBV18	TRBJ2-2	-	TGTGCCAGCTCACCACTGTCAGGGGCTAACACCGGGGAGCTGTTTTTT	CASSPLSGANTGELFF
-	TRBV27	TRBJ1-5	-	TGTGCCAGCAGGACATATGAAGGTAGCAATCAGCCCCAGCATTTT	CASRTYEGSNQPQHF
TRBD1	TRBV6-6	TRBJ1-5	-	TGTGCCAGCAGTTACCCTCAGGGGGGTGCACATCAGCCCCAGCATTTT	CASSYPQGGAHQPQHF